One and the same sample provided the 7 T cell receptor beta chains below, sequenced in a study of blood T cell repertoires in COVID-19. TCRdb's table, derived via immunoSEQ multiplex PCR, lists solely in-frame clones and lacks some. The sample yields about 140,000 clones, around nine tenths seen once. Sample: peripheral blood. Receptors originate from a human donor in a cohort sampled during active COVID-19.

The chain couples TRBV4-1 to TRBJ2-1; 11 positions match TRBD2. CDR1 and CDR2 from the germline V gene are MGHRA and YSYEKL. Trimming at V came to 3 bases and at J to 3 bases, leaving 4 bases not matched to a gene. The CDR3 has 16 residues. The CDR3 sequence is CASSHSTSGDYNEQFF. DNA for the CDR3: TGCGCCAGCAGCCACTCGACTAGCGGGGACTACAATGAGCAGTTCTTC.

This chain uses TRBV2 with TRBJ2-2, with TRBD1 identical over 7 bases. CDR1 and CDR2 (germline): SNHLY, FYNNEI. V shed 8 bases, J shed 3 bases, and the junction held 3 bases outside the gene matches. The CDR3 sequence is 13 residues long. The CDR3 DNA sequence: TGTGCCAGCCGACAGGGTGACACCGGGGAGCTGTTTTTT. It encodes CASRQGDTGELFF.

The gene calls are TRBV5-5 and TRBJ2-5; 9 nucleotides line up with TRBD1. Trimming at V came to 4 bases and at J to 5 bases, leaving 6 bases not matched to a gene. Looked up from germline, CDR1 is SGHKS and CDR2 is YYEKEE (reference sequence). This CDR3 has 14 residues. The CDR3 reads CASSVGQGLETQYF. CDR3 in DNA: TGTGCCAGCAGCGTAGGACAGGGGTTGGAGACCCAGTACTTC.

The genes are TRBV7-3 and TRBJ2-2; a possible D gene is TRBD1 (6 bases). Per the germline V gene, CDR1 is SGHTA and CDR2 is FQGTGA. The CDR3 consists of 13 residues. V was clipped by 4 bases and J by 6 bases, with 9 bases between them. The CDR3 nucleotides are TGTGCCAGCAGCTCACAGGGTCCCGGGGAGCTGTTTTTT. Translated: CASSSQGPGELFF.

This clone came up once. This chain uses TRBV11-2 with TRBJ2-7, with D tentatively TRBD2 (6 bases). Trimming stripped 0 bases from V and 3 bases from J, with 12 bases between. The CDR3 is 15 residues long. Germline CDR1 is SGHAT and CDR2 is FQNNGV. DNA for the CDR3: TGTGCCAGCAGCTTAGAGGCTAGCGCCAGCTACGAGCAGTACTTC. It yields the protein CASSLEASASYEQYF. The whole variable domain, remainder taken from reference TRBV11-2 and TRBJ2-7, is EAGVAQSPRYKIIEKRQSVAFWCNPISGHATLYWYQQILGQGPKLLIQFQNNGVVDDSQLPKDRFSAERLKGVDSTLKIQPAKLEDSAVYLCASSLEASASYEQYFGPGTRLTVT.

The J gene is TRBJ1-1, the V gene TRBV19; 10 bases are shared with TRBD1. Germline assignment: CDR1 LNHDA and CDR2 SQIVND (reference sequence). The CDR3 runs 15 residues. The J segment lost 4 bases and the V segment lost 5 bases, leaving 7 bases of the junction unmatched. The CDR3 DNA follows: TGTGCCAGTAGTCCTCTGGGGACAGGGGCCACTGAAGCTTTCTTT. Translated: CASSPLGTGATEAFF.

This CDR3 is CASSSGWDQPQHF. In nucleotides, the CDR3 is TGTGCCAGCAGCTCAGGGTGGGATCAGCCCCAGCATTTT. The chain recombines TRBV5-6 with TRBJ1-5, with D possibly TRBD1 on 5 matching bases. The CDR3 runs to 13 residues. V was cut by 3 bases and J by 5 bases, with 9 bases left in between. The germline V gene has CDR1 SGHDT and CDR2 YYEEEE.